The sequence of this T cell receptor beta chain was determined in a study of cytomegalovirus exposure and HLA in healthy donors (dated by TCRdb to the late 2010s). Regarding the complete study: An earlier analysis of approximately 590 of the donors reported more than 250 Gb of sequence data and 117 million unique TCR beta sequences from about 179 million T cells. An early release that covered some 640 HLA-typed donors contained around 300 gigabases of sequencing data and 80 million or so unique TCR sequences. Of the roughly 400 genotyped donors, 65% to 90% fell in the genetic ancestry cluster associated with self-reported Caucasian donors. The study aimed to test whether signatures of past pathogen exposure could be identified by cataloging public T cell receptors. Using immunosequencing, the study profiled T cell repertoires from around 670 subjects and related those repertoires to cytomegalovirus serostatus. In addition to the first cohort of approximately 650 subjects, a separate validation cohort of approximately 120 different subjects was used. To predict cytomegalovirus infection status, the study combined high-throughput TCR immunosequencing, statistical association of individual TCRs with disease status, and machine learning. A later analysis re-examined previously published TCR beta repertoires from about 670 donors and added high-resolution HLA genotyping to investigate patterns of TCR occurrence. The later analysis used no new phenotypic data to find candidate immune exposures, relying instead on TCR beta sequences and their occurrence across donors. An earlier analysis of approximately 630 of the donors applied high-throughput TCR beta sequencing to assess whether each TCR beta V gene segment acted as functional or pseudogenic. Alongside the repertoire data, information on donor age, sex, ethnicity and CMV serostatus was compiled. Genome-wide SNP genotypes for about 65% of the roughly 670 donors were used in a later genetic analysis, which treated that subset as a discovery cohort. All discovery cohort repertoires had been generated using a single sequencing platform. Both class I and class II loci were covered by HLA typing, at four-digit resolution. Typing coverage differed by locus: A, B, C, DRB1 and DQB1 were typed in about 620-640 donors, DQA1 in roughly 500, DPA1 in roughly 590, and DPB1 in 472. Roughly 5 DR-DQ haplotypes were treated as single units for association and clustering because of strong linkage in the cohort. Among around 400 genotyped donors of the cohort, an average of roughly 230,000 unique TCR beta nucleotide sequences was sequenced per donor, of which about 19% were non-productive. The research as a whole found: Broadly in line with IMGT annotations, most TCR beta V segments showed up in productive rearrangements about 87% or about 30% of the time in an earlier analysis of around 550 of the donors. In this cohort, only TCR beta chains were sequenced, and detectable features were limited by the absence of alpha or paired-chain data. A few of the identified cytomegalovirus-associated TCR beta chains were confirmed in vitro to be specific for cytomegalovirus antigens. Presence/absence analyses assumed roughly uniform sequencing depth across donors, an assumption that may not hold. According to a later genetic analysis, donors in an Asian-associated ancestry cluster had fewer N-insertions in productive TCRs than the approximately 700-donor mean. A further reported finding was that TCR beta sequences accurately predicted the HLA-A and HLA-B alleles for most subjects in the first cohort. It was suggested by the authors that the approach could potentially be generalized to other disease states and immunological phenotypes. Some IMGT-functional V segments, including TRBV6-2 and TRBV6-3, could not be distinguished by the 87-base-pair reads and were therefore excluded. Because counts were too low, some 16 rarely observed V segments, including chromosome 9 orphons, were excluded from the earlier analysis of 587 of the donors. Compared with equally common non-associated chains, HLA-associated TCR beta chains in a later analysis were more clonally expanded and had lower generation probabilities. While some public TCRs were present in many individuals, most TCR sequences turned up only very rarely across donors. Correlated functional status among segregating V segments might be attributable to linkage disequilibrium, but an unknown experimental factor could not be ruled out. A cluster of highly shared sequence variants was judged likely to be a technical artifact of the sequencing pipeline. In a later genetic analysis, a missense DCLRE1C variant was associated with V-gene and J-gene trimming of TCR beta chains, and the association was replicated in an independent cohort. A later analysis reported that several top co-occurrence clusters appeared linked to parvovirus B19, influenza, CMV and Epstein-Barr virus. The classifier was reported to diagnose cytomegalovirus status with high specificity and sensitivity in both the original cohort and the validation cohort. Assigning TCR associations to individual alleles was difficult when HLA alleles, especially DR and DQ, strongly co-occurred. In a later analysis, TCR association rates were found to vary across HLA loci, with the most associated TCRs seen for DRB1 alleles and the fewest for HLA-C alleles. In a later analysis, 15,000 to 20,000 TCR beta sequences were associated with specific HLA alleles at a false discovery rate of 0.05. For the cohort, immune exposure information was limited to CMV serostatus. Because HLA typing was unavailable for some donors at each locus, only the typed subset was used in association tests. According to a later analysis, most CMV-associated TCR beta chains appeared to be HLA-restricted, and the HLA associations seemed to be driven largely by CMV exposure. The study listed 170 or so TCR beta chains as associated with cytomegalovirus.

With respect to this clone: Its antigen target is currently unknown. No much larger clonotype is one base removed from it; base qualities were not supplied.

The library was obtained by the immunoSEQ multiplex PCR assay. The multiplex PCR relied on a mix of 60 forward primers for TCR Vbeta segments and 13 reverse primers for TCR Jbeta segments. A multiplex PCR assay on genomic DNA amplified the CDR3 region of rearranged TCR beta genes. Amplified TCR beta libraries were sequenced as 87-base-pair reads on the Illumina HiSeq System. Regarding the original processing steps: A later analysis counted tens of millions of unique TCR beta chains across the roughly 700 repertoires, and around 12 million of these chains were shared by at least two donors. Raw reads were error-corrected and collapsed into unique sequences with a nearest-neighbor algorithm that merged closely related sequences to remove PCR and sequencing errors. Alignment of CDR3 sequences to IMGT reference sequences was used to assign V, D and J gene segments. For a sequence to be retained, a match of at least six nucleotides was required to both a V gene segment and a J gene segment. A rearrangement was called productive if the CDR3 had no stop codons and remained in frame with V and J, and every other rearrangement was called non-productive. Following IMGT convention, CDR3 was defined as the stretch from the second conserved V-encoded cysteine up to the conserved J-encoded phenylalanine. In an earlier analysis of approximately 500 of the donors, sequences lacking an unambiguous match to a single V gene segment were excluded. An earlier analysis of under 750 of the donors called V segments functional above 56.7% productive rearrangements and segregating when the between-donor standard deviation exceeded 5%. A statistical classification framework was built for diagnosing cytomegalovirus status from the catalog of TCR beta chain sequences. In a later analysis, V and J genes were assigned by comparing TCR nucleotide sequences against IMGT/GENE-DB human TR gene sequences. A later analysis assigned CDR3 sequences and most-parsimonious VDJ recombination scenarios with the TCRdist pipeline. In a later analysis, each TCR beta chain was defined by its CDR3 amino acid sequence together with its V-gene family, and reads lacking a unique V-gene family were excluded. In a later analysis, 450 to 600 highly shared, low-generation-probability nucleotide sequences were removed to address suspected cross-contamination and a sequencing artifact. In a later analysis, a clonal expansion index was calculated for each public chain from normalized within-repertoire ranks of inferred template counts. In a later analysis, generation probabilities were computed using a VDJ recombination model fitted to out-of-frame rearrangements, and the results were checked against IGoR. In a later analysis, TCR-TCR, TCR-HLA and TCR-CMV co-occurrence was scored with hypergeometric tests, and a repertoire-size bias correction was applied to TCR pairs. A later analysis estimated false discovery rates by permuting HLA or CMV assignments 20 times. In a later analysis, co-occurring TCRs were grouped with DBSCAN, and TCRdist sequence similarity was added when clustering was performed within HLA-allele-positive subsets. Repertoires with fewer than 30,000 or more than 120,000 public chains, plus five repertoires with anomalous nucleotide sharing, were excluded from co-occurrence clustering. The table was pulled from immuneACCESS by TCRdb, which kept in-frame rearrangements only. Such tables lose some clones; where checked, under half of the loss comes from unresolved V genes, and the rest has no known cause. V, J and clone size reflect that table, while D and trimming were determined from the DNA. This sample has roughly 250,000 clones in its table, and 84% of those were observed once. The top ten clonotypes cover 1.5% to 2.5% of the sample.

The germline V gene gives CDR1 as KGHSH and CDR2 as LQKENI. The CDR3 contains 15 residues, cysteine and phenylalanine counted. Just the 45-base CDR3 DNA is kept, in frame starting at base 1. V is clipped by 1 base and J by 0 bases, and the sequence between their germline boundaries is 7 bases long. The cohort comprised some 700 healthy bone marrow donors. At the time of sampling, every cohort member was nominally healthy, though immune exposures that went unrecorded were likely present. The donor tested CMV seropositive, placing the donor among the 289 seropositive members of the cohort. A peripheral blood sample was collected from each donor, and TCR beta sequencing was performed on peripheral blood mononuclear cells. Genomic DNA was extracted from the blood cell samples with the Qiagen DNeasy Blood Extraction Kit.

The receptor comes from a woman in her thirties or forties in good health and CMV-seropositive. The sample comprised PBMCs. Recombination linked TRBV18 to TRBJ1-3, with the D gene not clear enough to name. At the DNA level, the sequence is TGTGCCAGCTCACCACTAGTAGTCTCTGGAAACACCATATATTTT. This translates into CASSPLVVSGNTIYF.